Below, 10 T cell receptor beta chains from the same sample are listed, as sequenced in a study of type 1 regulatory T cells. What these receptors recognize is not known. Regarding the study as a whole: Tr1 cells had a more restricted TCR repertoire than non-Tr1 cells.

TCRdb reprocessed the reads with MiXCR, giving one entry per CDR3 protein. The data hold about 69,000 distinct CDR3 sequences, with roughly 20% observed a single time. The sample consisted of cultured type 1 regulatory T (Tr1) cells, either the whole culture or a sorted fraction (not recorded which). The receptor set was obtained from a human donor in good health.

The genes are TRBV7-9 and TRBJ2-1, with TRBD2 matching over 11 bases. The ends lost 5 bases at V and 9 bases at J; junction bases unmatched: 12. Germline-derived CDR1 and CDR2 are SEHNR and FQNEAQ (reference sequence). The CDR3 loop spans 16 amino acids. The DNA of the CDR3 is TGTGCCAGCAGCCGAACTAGCGGGAGTAGTTCAGGTGAGCAGTTCTTC. This gives the protein CASSRTSGSSSGEQFF. The whole variable domain, remainder taken from reference TRBV7-9 and TRBJ2-1, is DTGVSQNPRHKITKRGQNVTFRCDPISEHNRLYWYRQTLGQGPEFLTYFQNEAQLEKSRLLSDRFSAERPKGSFSTLEIQRTEQGDSAMYLCASSRTSGSSSGEQFFGPGTRLTVL.

This clonotype is medium-sized within its sample. The V gene is TRBV27, the J gene TRBJ1-1, with 7 positions matching TRBD1. Germline V gene sequence: CDR1 MNHEY, CDR2 SMNVEV (reference sequence). Unmatched junction bases numbered 2, after V lost 3 bases and J lost 1 base. This CDR3 is 14 amino acids long. The CDR3 DNA reads as TGTGCCAGCAGTTTCCGGGACAGGAACACTGAAGCTTTCTTT. It codes for CASSFRDRNTEAFF.

This clonotype was recorded many times. DNA for the CDR3: TGTGCCAGCAGGAATCACCGGGACTATGGCGAGCAGTACTTC. Translated, it gives CASRNHRDYGEQYF. The chain couples TRBV12-3 or TRBV12-4 to TRBJ2-7, with 7 nucleotides matching TRBD2. The CDR3 spans 14 residues. Trimming took 6 bases from V and 6 from J; bases not matched to a gene: 11.

The genes are TRBV4-3 and TRBJ2-5; 10 positions match TRBD2. Germline V lookup: CDR1 LGHNA, CDR2 YSLEER. Losses at the gene ends were 0 bases for V and 2 bases for J; bases not matched to a gene: 12. The CDR3 consists of 19 residues. CDR3: CASSQDLASGSPRQETQYF. The CDR3 DNA is TGCGCCAGCAGCCAAGATTTGGCTAGCGGGAGCCCTCGGCAAGAGACCCAGTACTTC.

V usage is TRBV12-3 or TRBV12-4 and J usage is TRBJ2-1, with 9 bases lining up with TRBD1. The CDR3 is 14 residues long. The V and J ends lost 7 bases and 8 bases, in that order; junction bases with no gene match: 9. The CDR3: CASTPGQGRHEQFF. CDR3 nucleotides: TGTGCCAGCACCCCCGGACAGGGGAGGCATGAGCAGTTCTTC.

This sequence joins TRBV7-9 and TRBJ2-2; 8 nucleotides line up with TRBD2. After removal of 3 bases from V and 3 bases from J, the junction contained 3 bases not matched to a gene. Looked up from germline, CDR1 is SEHNR and CDR2 is FQNEAQ (reference sequence). This CDR3 has 15 residues. CDR3 nucleotides: TGTGCCAGCAGCTTGAGCGGGGGACACACCGGGGAGCTGTTTTTT. This encodes CASSLSGGHTGELFF.

The chain recombines TRBV6-5 with TRBJ1-6, with D perhaps matching TRBD1 (5 bases). CDR3 length equals 15 residues. Germline CDR1 MNHEY, CDR2 SVGAGI. V was shortened by 2 bases and J by 8 bases, with 13 bases between the two germline ends. The CDR3 region is CASSYTGGGYSPLHF. Written as DNA, the CDR3 is TGTGCCAGCAGTTACACGGGCGGGGGGTATTCACCCCTCCACTTT.

This clonotype showed up just a few times. The V call is TRBV18, the J call TRBJ1-1, with 7 bases that match TRBD1. The V segment lost 3 bases and the J segment 5 bases; nucleotides outside the gene matches: 3. CDR1 and CDR2 (germline): KGHSH, LQKENI. This CDR3 region has 13 residues. CDR3 bases: TGTGCCAGCTCACCGGGACAGCAGACTGAAGCTTTCTTT. Its protein is CASSPGQQTEAFF.

This clonotype was found many times. The chain combines TRBV28 with TRBJ1-1; a weak D match, TRBD1 (5 bases). This CDR3 spans 13 amino acids. Germline assignment: CDR1 MDHEN and CDR2 SYDVKM. Trimming took off 6 bases at V and 1 base at J, with 9 bases between the two ends. The CDR3 DNA reads TGTGCCAGCAGGGAGGGGTGGAACACTGAAGCTTTCTTT. Its protein product is CASREGWNTEAFF.

The chain recombines TRBV29-1 with TRBJ2-4; a weak D match, TRBD2 (6 bases). V was pared by 1 base and J by 9 bases, with 25 bases between. Per germline, CDR1 SQVTM and CDR2 ANQGSEA. The CDR3 covers 17 residues. CDR3 in DNA: TGCAGCGTTGAAGCCTGGGGAGGCGTCGGATTTAGGAGCATTCAGTACTTC. The encoded protein is CSVEAWGGVGFRSIQYF.